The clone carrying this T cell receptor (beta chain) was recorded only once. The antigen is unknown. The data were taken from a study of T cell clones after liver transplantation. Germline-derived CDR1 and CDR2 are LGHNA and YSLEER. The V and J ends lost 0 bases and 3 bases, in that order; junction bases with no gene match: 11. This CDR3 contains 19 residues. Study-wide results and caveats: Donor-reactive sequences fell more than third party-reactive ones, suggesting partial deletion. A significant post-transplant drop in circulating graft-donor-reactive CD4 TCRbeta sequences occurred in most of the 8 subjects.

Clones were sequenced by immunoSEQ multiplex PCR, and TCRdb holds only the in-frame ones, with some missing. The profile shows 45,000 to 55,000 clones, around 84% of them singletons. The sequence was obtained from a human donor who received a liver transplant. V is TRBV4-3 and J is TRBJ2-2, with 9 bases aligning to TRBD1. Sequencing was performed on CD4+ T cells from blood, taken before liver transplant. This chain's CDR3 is CASSQDGVTGGVDTGELFF. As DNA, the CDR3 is TGCGCCAGCAGCCAAGATGGGGTGACAGGGGGAGTGGACACCGGGGAGCTGTTTTTT.